This entry features one T cell receptor beta chain sequence. No cognate antigen has been identified for it. Base qualities are missing; no much larger clone stands one base away. The CDR3 covers 15 residues, taking in both the cysteine and the phenylalanine. Just CDR3 DNA is preserved here, 45 bases in frame from base 1. The germline V gene (reference sequence) gives CDR1 as SGHNT and CDR2 as YYREEE. The V end loses 4 bases and the J end loses 4 bases, and a stretch of 17 bases separates them. Enrolling through a virtual design, the prospective study's participants ranged in age from about 18 to 89 years and lived across roughly 24 United States geographic areas. Cohort assignment in the prospective study relied on participant-reported clinical history from a screening survey and a study questionnaire. ImmuneRACE Cohort 3 recovered participants were defined by two consecutive negative NP/OP PCR tests, healthcare professional clearance, or symptom resolution. Mobile phlebotomists in the prospective study collected whole blood, serum and a nasopharyngeal or oropharyngeal swab from every participant. Additional blood draws and questionnaires over an approximately two-month period could optionally be provided by prospective study participants. Before DNA extraction, blood samples from the prospective study were shipped at room temperature or frozen.

This entry belongs to a study of blood T cell repertoires in COVID-19 (dated by TCRdb to 2019 to 2021). Regarding the study in general: Collaborator samples came from the United States, Italy and Spain and covered acute and convalescent phases of COVID-19. The material from the prospective study consisted of cDNA or gDNA derived from T cells, B-cell-depleted T cells, or PBMCs. Subjects who had been exposed to COVID-19, were actively infected with it, or had recovered from it provided the deeply sampled blood TCRbeta repertoires that made up the dataset. The repertoires were released in a freely available public database intended as a resource for research on the immune response to SARS-CoV-2. Samples were obtained from the ongoing ImmuneRACE study (first 160 participants) and from over 1,000 subjects provided by 6 global collaborators. The sample metadata nearly always contained a de-identified subject ID, COVID-19 status, age in years and sex. Where HLA class I and class II types were available, the types were taken from metadata supplied by the sample provider, not from assay-based typing.

The immunoSEQ Assay, a bias-controlled multiplex PCR, was used to amplify TCRbeta CDR3 regions from genomic DNA. The source study handled its data this way. The number of nucleated cells in each sample was estimated by amplification of reference gene primers within the assay. To quantify the absolute abundance of each unique TCRbeta CDR3 rearrangement, sequence reads were collapsed and filtered. For each sample, productive Simpson clonality was calculated by taking the square root of Simpson's diversity index across productive rearrangements. The table comes from immuneACCESS by way of TCRdb, which keeps in-frame sequences with V and J called. Part of the clones is missing from these tables; in studies checked, under half for an unresolved V gene and the rest for unknown reasons. V, J and clone size were drawn from that table, and D and trimming were deduced from the DNA. In this sample the table shows approximately 220,000 clones, roughly 85% of which occur a single time. Together, the top ten hold 18% of the sample.

The paper's findings and limits, for the study overall: The quantity of clinical and demographic metadata differed by source and by participant and was supplied without curation.

The source of this sequence is a man aged 35 to 55 who had recovered from COVID-19. The chain joins TRBV5-4 to TRBJ2-5; possibly the D gene is TRBD1, per 8 matching bases. The sequencing sample was made of PBMCs or T cells enriched from blood (not recorded which). The DNA is as follows: TGTGCCAGCAGCATCGGACAGGGAGGGGGAGAGACCCAGTACTTC. Protein translation: CASSIGQGGGETQYF.